The source of this T cell receptor (beta chain) is a study of spatial heterogeneity in lung cancer. The overall study: After resection, follow-up PBMC samples were sequenced when available, at a median of around 2 years later. On average, each unique TCR and UMI combination appeared more than ten times in raw reads.

This clonotype showed up just a few times. The V gene end was trimmed by 6 bases and the J gene end by 5 bases; junction bases not matched to a gene: 6. The CDR3 runs 14 residues. CDR1 is MNHNY, CDR2 SVGAGI, per germline (reference sequence). As for time point: blood at routine non-recurrence follow-up after resection. No cells were sorted before sequencing. The whole RNA sequenced was extracted from tumor, nontumor lung or frozen PBMC. The study tagged each TCR cDNA molecule with a unique molecular identifier. MiXCR, run by TCRdb on the 5' RACE reads, gives a single entry per CDR3 protein. The top ten clones hold around 36% of a sample with fewer than 60,000 distinct CDR3 sequences, less than 9.5% of them seen once.

This receptor was identified in a female donor with early-stage non-small cell lung cancer. Sequenced here: PBMCs, sampled at follow-up. The chain employs TRBV6-6 and TRBJ2-3; the match to TRBD2 covers 9 bases. CDR3 region: CASRSGGLGDTQYF. CDR3 sequence (DNA): TGTGCCAGCAGGAGCGGGGGGCTTGGAGATACGCAGTATTTT.